These 5 T cell receptor beta chains came from one sample sequenced in a study of human T cells and chemical hapten exposure (dated by TCRdb to about 2021). Receptor libraries were prepared by RACE. The instrument given in TCRdb is NextSeq 500. Clones were called with MiXCR by TCRdb after fastp trimmed the public reads at Q25, and only in-frame beta chains were retained. All rows with the same CDR3 protein become a single entry with the most common DNA and genes. In this sample the table shows 30,000 to 40,000 distinct CDR3 sequences, 6% to 9.5% of which occur a single time. Of the sample, about 1.2% is held by the ten largest clones. In light of the paper, this sample's time point label describes: pre-sensitization, week 0. Reading the label with the study, this specimen's treatment or condition is: therapeutic diphenylcyclopropenone sensitization with weekly scalp DPC. The input for sequencing was whole blood, taken in connection with sensitization to the hapten diphenylcyclopropenone (DPC). The receptors originated from a woman between 45 and 60 years old with alopecia areata. Some clones in this sample may be carry-over from other donors' samples.

The genes are TRBV30 and TRBJ2-1; 11 positions agree with TRBD2. Germline V CDR1 and CDR2: GTSNPN, SVGIG (reference sequence). Trimming removed 7 bases from V and 12 bases from J; junction bases left unmatched: 14. The CDR3 sequence is 14 residues long. The DNA for the CDR3 is TGTGCCTCGAGGTGGCTAGCGGGAGGAGGCAGGCAGTTCTTC. This translates into CASRWLAGGGRQFF.

This clonotype was counted ten times or more. This chain connects TRBV19 to TRBJ1-4, with no clear D. The germline V and J ends were trimmed by 6 bases and 8 bases, with 13 bases remaining between them. CDR3 size: 13 residues. The V gene's germline CDR1 is LNHDA and CDR2 SQIVND (reference sequence). The CDR3 nucleotides read TGTGCCAGTAGCCCTCCAAGGAGAGAAAAACTGTTTTTT. Translated: CASSPPRREKLFF.

This clonotype turned up a few times. The CDR3 DNA is TGTGCCAGCAGCTTATCCGGGAGCACAGATACGCAGTATTTT. Translation gives CASSLSGSTDTQYF. The rearrangement uses TRBV7-3 and TRBJ2-3; D call uncertain. CDR3 length: 14 residues. Germline V gene data show CDR1 as SGHTA and CDR2 as FQGTGA. V gave up 2 bases and J gave up 0 bases, with 6 bases separating them.

V and J are TRBV12-3 or TRBV12-4 and TRBJ1-3; D is uncertain. This CDR3 region has 15 residues. Trimming took off 6 bases at V and 0 bases at J, with 12 bases between the two ends. The CDR3, as DNA: TGTGCCAGCAGGTCCATTGGCCTCTCTGGAAACACCATATATTTT. This sequence encodes CASRSIGLSGNTIYF.

This clonotype was counted many times. This chain connects TRBV12-3 or TRBV12-4 to TRBJ2-1, with D unresolved. V was trimmed by 2 bases and J by 6 bases, leaving 14 bases between them. The CDR3 runs 15 residues. The CDR3: CASSLRKGSVNEQFF. In DNA form, the CDR3 reads TGTGCCAGCAGTTTAAGGAAAGGGTCGGTCAATGAGCAGTTCTTC.